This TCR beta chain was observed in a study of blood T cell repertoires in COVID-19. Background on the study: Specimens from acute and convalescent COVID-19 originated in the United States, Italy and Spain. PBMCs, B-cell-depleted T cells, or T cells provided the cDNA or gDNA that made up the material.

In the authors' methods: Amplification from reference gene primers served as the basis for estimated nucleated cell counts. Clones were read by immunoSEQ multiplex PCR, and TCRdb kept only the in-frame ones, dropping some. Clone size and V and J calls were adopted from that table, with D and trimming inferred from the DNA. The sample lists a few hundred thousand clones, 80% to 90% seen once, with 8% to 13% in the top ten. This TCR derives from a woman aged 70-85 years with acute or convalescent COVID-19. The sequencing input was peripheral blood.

As DNA, the CDR3 is TGTGCCAGCAGCCAAGGCGGAAGACAGGGGCGGAATGAGCAGTTCTTC. Translation: CASSQGGRQGRNEQFF. This chain uses TRBV3-1 (or the pseudogene TRBV3-2) with TRBJ2-1, with 8 bases fitting TRBD1. Germline V lookup: CDR1 LGHDT, CDR2 YNNKEL (reference sequence). The CDR3 is made up of 16 amino acids. J was trimmed by 7 bases and V by 1 base; bases with no gene match: 9.